The 25 T cell receptor beta chains presented below share a single source sample, sequenced in a study of blood T cell repertoires in COVID-19. Assay: immunoSEQ multiplex PCR; the TCRdb copy retains only in-frame clones and omits some. The sample yields 200,000 to 250,000 clones, 85% seen once. The specimen was peripheral blood. The receptors were sampled from a middle-aged man with acute or convalescent COVID-19.

This rearrangement joins TRBV18 to TRBJ2-7; 8 nucleotides line up with TRBD1. Germline CDR1 KGHSH, CDR2 LQKENI. V lost 3 bases to trimming and J lost 0 bases; unmatched junction nucleotides: 4. This CDR3 spans 15 amino acids. Here the CDR3 reads CASSPSTGGSYEQYF. In nucleotides, the CDR3 is TGTGCCAGCTCACCTTCAACAGGGGGCTCCTACGAGCAGTACTTC.

J is TRBJ2-7 and V is TRBV10-3; 12 bases line up with TRBD1. Trimming cost V 6 bases and J 6 bases; bases outside gene matches: 9. CDR1 is ENHRY, CDR2 SYGVKD, per germline. The CDR3 consists of 15 residues. Here the CDR3 DNA reads TGTGCCATCAGAGCCGCGGGACAGGGGGCAATCGAGCAGTACTTC. Translating gives CAIRAAGQGAIEQYF.

The CDR3 spells CASGGRSSYEQYF. DNA for the CDR3: TGTGCCAGCGGGGGCCGGAGCTCCTACGAGCAGTACTTC. The chain carries TRBV14 and TRBJ2-7; possibly TRBD1 for D (6 bases). The CDR3 is 13 residues long. Trimming removed 8 bases from V and 0 bases from J, with 11 bases in between. Germline CDR1 reads SGHDN; CDR2 reads FVKESK.

In DNA, the CDR3 is TGTGCCAGCAGTTTAAGGGGCGGGGGCACAGATACGCAGTATTTT. Translating it yields CASSLRGGGTDTQYF. This sequence joins TRBV27 and TRBJ2-3; weak D call: TRBD2 (6 bases). This CDR3 contains 15 residues. From germline, CDR1 is MNHEY and CDR2 SMNVEV (reference sequence). Between the trimmed V and J ends, which lost 2 bases and 1 base, there was a span of 10 bases.

This clone was counted a single time. This chain links TRBV11-1 with TRBJ2-3; 7 bases align to TRBD1. The CDR3 spans 14 residues. V trimming: 8 bases; J trimming: 1 base; junction bases outside the gene matches: 6. CDR1 SGHAT and CDR2 FQDESV come from the germline V gene (reference sequence). The CDR3: CASRTGVGTDTQYF. The CDR3 DNA reads as TGTGCCAGCCGAACAGGGGTGGGCACAGATACGCAGTATTTT.

V usage is TRBV30 and J usage is TRBJ2-7, with D possibly matching TRBD1 (5 bases). The germline gives CDR1 GTSNPN, CDR2 SVGIG (reference sequence). There are 11 residues in the CDR3. V lost 3 bases, J lost 10 bases, and 13 bases lay in between. The CDR3 bases are TGTGCCTGGAGGGTACAGGCCCTACAGTACTTC. This codes for CAWRVQALQYF. Full variable domain (remainder filled in from reference TRBV30 and TRBJ2-7): SQTIHQWPATLVQPVGSPLSLECTVEGTSNPNLYWYRQAAGRGLQLLFYSVGIGQISSEVPQNLSASRPQDRQFILSSKKLLLSDSGFYLCAWRVQALQYFGPGTRLTVT.

The chain carries TRBV2 and TRBJ1-1; D ambiguous. Trimming shortened V by 6 bases and J by 7 bases, and 15 bases separated the two germline ends. CDR1 and CDR2 from the germline V gene are SNHLY and FYNNEI. This CDR3 is built from 13 residues. CDR3 sequence (DNA): TGTGCCAGCAGGAGGCTCGTGCAGAATGAAGCTTTCTTT. As protein: CASRRLVQNEAFF.

The genes are TRBV29-1 and TRBJ1-3, with TRBD1 matching over 7 bases. Germline V CDR1 and CDR2: SQVTM, ANQGSEA. Germline trimming cut 0 bases from V and 6 bases from J; bases unmatched to any gene: 5. The CDR3 runs 14 residues. The CDR3 DNA follows: TGCAGCGTTGAAGATGGGCAGGGGGAAAACACCATATATTTT. Translating gives CSVEDGQGENTIYF.

This rearrangement joins TRBV6-5 to TRBJ1-5; 7 bases fit TRBD1. The germline CDR1 and CDR2 sequences are MNHEY and SVGAGI. The CDR3 runs 14 residues. The V and J ends lost 2 bases and 4 bases, in that order; junction bases with no gene match: 2. CDR3 nucleotide sequence: TGTGCCAGCAGTTACCGGGACAGTAATCAGCCCCAGCATTTT. It encodes CASSYRDSNQPQHF.

The rearrangement links TRBV7-9 to TRBJ1-1; D uncertain. Germline loops: CDR1 SEHNR, CDR2 FQNEAQ (reference sequence). This CDR3 has 15 residues. The V gene lost 0 bases and the J gene lost 0 bases, with 8 bases spanning the gap. For the CDR3, the DNA is TGTGCCAGCAGCTTAGCGCTCGGGTTGAACACTGAAGCTTTCTTT. Encoded protein: CASSLALGLNTEAFF.

This clone was counted a single time. The gene calls are TRBV7-2 and TRBJ2-7; TRBD2 matches at 8 bases. Germline assignment: CDR1 SGHTA and CDR2 FQGNSA. The CDR3 covers 15 residues. Trimming took 4 bases from V and 0 from J; bases not matched to a gene: 5. In nucleotides, the CDR3 is TGTGCCAGCAGCTCAACCGGGGGGGACTCCTACGAGCAGTACTTC. Its translation: CASSSTGGDSYEQYF.

V is TRBV18 and J is TRBJ1-3; no definite D call. Trimming shortened V by 3 bases and J by 0 bases, and 9 bases separated the two germline ends. The CDR3 length is 15 residues. CDR1 is KGHSH and CDR2 is LQKENI in the germline V gene. DNA of the CDR3: TGTGCCAGCTCACCGATCGGGTCCTCTGGAAACACCATATATTTT. Translation gives CASSPIGSSGNTIYF.

This clone occurred once. The chain joins TRBV7-9 to TRBJ1-2; TRBD1 aligns across 7 bases. The germline V gene has CDR1 SEHNR and CDR2 FQNEAQ (reference sequence). CDR3 length: 15 residues. Trimming at V came to 3 bases and at J to 2 bases, leaving 6 bases not matched to a gene. CDR3 sequence (DNA): TGTGCCAGCAGCTTGACGCGACAGGGAAACTATGGCTACACCTTC. Translated: CASSLTRQGNYGYTF.

The genes are TRBV28 and TRBJ2-1; possibly TRBD2 for D (5 bases). Germline-derived CDR1 and CDR2 are MDHEN and SYDVKM. The CDR3 has 13 amino acids. Trimming removed 6 bases from V and 7 bases from J, with 13 bases in between. CDR3 loop: CASRGDSTNEQFF. The CDR3 DNA reads as TGTGCCAGCAGGGGAGACTCCACGAATGAGCAGTTCTTC.

This clone was detected only once. This chain links TRBV20-1 with TRBJ1-1; D is ambiguous. This CDR3 has 11 amino acids. Germline values: CDR1 DFQATT, CDR2 SNEGSKA (reference sequence). CDR3 in amino acids: CSRLLRTEAFF. As DNA, the CDR3 is TGCAGCAGGCTTCTTAGGACTGAAGCTTTCTTT.

This clone was picked up one time. J is TRBJ2-3 and V is TRBV29-1; TRBD2 agrees at 13 bases. Germline V gene data show CDR1 as SQVTM and CDR2 as ANQGSEA. Trimming at V came to 3 bases and at J to 6 bases, leaving 3 bases not matched to a gene. This CDR3 has 14 amino acids. In DNA, the CDR3 is TGCAGCGTTGACCCACTAGCGGGGGGGGATACGCAGTATTTT. Its translation is CSVDPLAGGDTQYF.

This chain uses TRBV5-1 with TRBJ2-1, with D possibly being TRBD1 (8 bases). CDR3 size: 14 residues. Germline V gene lookup returns CDR1 SGHRS and CDR2 YFSETQ. Trimming took off 2 bases at V and 8 bases at J, with 14 bases between the two ends. The CDR3 spells CASSLGGDRHEQFF. The CDR3, as DNA: TGCGCCAGCAGCTTAGGGGGGGACAGGCATGAGCAGTTCTTC.

The rearrangement joins TRBV19 to TRBJ2-1; 12 nucleotides agree with TRBD2. The ends lost 7 bases at V and 10 bases at J; junction bases unmatched: 8. The CDR3 contains 14 residues. Germline CDR1 reads LNHDA; CDR2 reads SQIVND (reference sequence). CDR3 loop: CASIQTGTSGEQFF. The DNA of the CDR3 is TGTGCCAGTATCCAGACCGGGACTAGCGGGGAGCAGTTCTTC.

This sequence joins TRBV5-4 and TRBJ2-3; 9 bases fit TRBD2. The CDR3 is made up of 17 amino acids. From germline, CDR1 is SGHNT and CDR2 YYREEE (reference sequence). J gave up 2 bases and V 4 bases, and 11 bases lay outside the gene matches. CDR3 in amino acids: CASSTPSRTSATDTQYF. The CDR3 DNA sequence: TGTGCCAGCAGCACCCCGTCCAGGACTAGCGCCACAGATACGCAGTATTTT.

The CDR3 reads CATSREAGGPDEQFF. As DNA, the CDR3 is TGTGCCACCAGCAGAGAAGCGGGGGGGCCGGATGAGCAGTTCTTC. The V call is TRBV15, the J call TRBJ2-1; 10 nucleotides align to TRBD2. The J segment lost 8 bases and the V segment lost 0 bases, leaving 4 bases of the junction unmatched. The CDR3 contains 15 residues. Germline V gene sequence: CDR1 LNHNV, CDR2 YYDKDF (reference sequence).

The chain couples TRBV5-6 to TRBJ1-2, with TRBD1 identical over 9 bases. Germline loops: CDR1 SGHDT, CDR2 YYEEEE. This CDR3 is built from 15 residues. With 4 bases clipped from V and 2 bases from J, the junction kept 6 bases outside the gene matches. CDR3 region: CASSGTGGLNYGYTF. Written as DNA, the CDR3 is TGTGCCAGCAGCGGTACAGGGGGCTTAAACTATGGCTACACCTTC.

This chain connects TRBV30 to TRBJ2-3; D remains unclear. Germline CDR1 reads GTSNPN; CDR2 reads SVGIG (reference sequence). V shed 3 bases and J shed 4 bases, with 11 bases lying between them. CDR3 length: 13 amino acids. The CDR3 loop reads CAWRRVGPDTQYF. The CDR3 nucleotides read TGTGCCTGGAGACGGGTCGGTCCAGATACGCAGTATTTT.

The chain combines TRBV30 with TRBJ1-6; D gene unclear. The ends were cut back, 3 bases at V and 7 bases at J, with 10 bases in the middle. CDR1 is GTSNPN and CDR2 is SVGIG in the germline V gene (reference sequence). This CDR3 comprises 13 residues. The CDR3 reads CAWRREENSPLHF. In DNA, the CDR3 is TGTGCCTGGAGACGGGAGGAGAATTCACCCCTCCACTTT. The whole variable domain, filled in from reference TRBV30 and TRBJ1-6, reads SQTIHQWPATLVQPVGSPLSLECTVEGTSNPNLYWYRQAAGRGLQLLFYSVGIGQISSEVPQNLSASRPQDRQFILSSKKLLLSDSGFYLCAWRREENSPLHFGNGTRLTVT.

This clone was seen only a few times. The chain combines TRBV7-2 with TRBJ1-1; weak D call: TRBD1 (6 bases). V was pared by 5 bases and J by 4 bases, with 11 bases between. CDR1 and CDR2 (germline): SGHTA, FQGNSA. The CDR3 totals 13 residues. As DNA, the CDR3 is TGTGCCAGCAGCCCCGGGGGGGCCACTGAAGCTTTCTTT. It specifies CASSPGGATEAFF.

V gene TRBV19 combines with J gene TRBJ1-2; D may be TRBD1 (5 bases). The CDR3 sequence is 13 residues long. The V end lost 9 bases, the J end lost 4 bases, and 15 bases lay between the germline ends. Germline CDR1 LNHDA, CDR2 SQIVND (reference sequence). The CDR3 protein is CARTNRGLYGYTF. The CDR3 DNA reads as TGTGCCAGAACAAACCGGGGACTCTATGGCTACACCTTC.